These T cell receptor beta chains were read from a single sample in a study of CD8 T cells in ankylosing spondylitis. MiXCR, run by TCRdb on the 5' RACE reads, gives a single entry per CDR3 protein. This table has more than 150,000 distinct CDR3 sequences, around 10% appearing once. Specimen: blood, either unsorted or a sorted T cell fraction (not recorded which). The source is a male donor with ankylosing spondylitis or in good health (not recorded which). CDR3s include the opening cysteine and the closing phenylalanine or tryptophan. The D gene is left open where the match is weak. Clone size is shown for a subset of rows, as once, few, many or a class of expanded clone.

TRBV20-1	-	TRBJ1-2	many	CSARSQGSLVGYTF	TGCAGTGCTAGATCGCAGGGTTCTTTGGTCGGCTACACCTTC
TRBV11-3	TRBD1	TRBJ1-1	-	CASSSRTTGGEAFF	TGTGCCAGCAGCTCCCGGACCACAGGGGGTGAGGCTTTCTTT
TRBV28	TRBD1	TRBJ2-1	many	CASSLEPGDSYNEQFF	TGTGCCAGCAGTTTAGAACCAGGGGACAGTTACAATGAGCAGTTCTTC
TRBV3-1	-	TRBJ2-7	many	CASSQAQGGTYEQYF	TGTGCCAGCAGCCAGGCCCAGGGAGGAACCTACGAGCAGTACTTC
TRBV29-1	-	TRBJ2-5	many	CSVARLGQETQYF	TGCAGCGTTGCTCGACTAGGCCAAGAGACCCAGTACTTC
TRBV7-6	TRBD2	TRBJ2-3	many	CASSSQTSGIHTDTQYF	TGTGCCAGCAGCTCGCAGACTAGCGGGATTCACACAGATACGCAGTATTTT
TRBV6-2/TRBV6-3	-	TRBJ2-7	many	CASSYPDYTYEQYF	TGTGCCAGCAGTTACCCGGACTATACTTACGAGCAGTACTTC
TRBV11-2	-	TRBJ2-4	many	CASSFDLVGIQYF	TGTGCCAGCAGCTTCGATCTAGTTGGCATTCAGTACTTC
TRBV7-2	-	TRBJ1-1	many	CASRQQGYNTEAFF	TGTGCCAGCAGACAACAGGGATACAACACTGAAGCTTTCTTT
TRBV11-2	TRBD2	TRBJ2-1	few	CASSLVFSGGASYNEQFF	TGTGCCAGCAGCTTAGTTTTTAGCGGGGGGGCCTCCTACAATGAGCAGTTCTTC
TRBV29-1	-	TRBJ2-2	many	CSVERSTGGPGELFF	TGCAGCGTTGAAAGATCCACAGGAGGCCCCGGGGAGCTGTTTTTT
TRBV4-2	-	TRBJ2-3	-	CASSQGFSTDTQYF	TGTGCCAGCAGCCAAGGTTTTAGCACAGATACGCAGTATTTT
TRBV12-3/TRBV12-4	-	TRBJ2-7	-	CASSYAYPSYEQYF	TGTGCCAGCAGTTACGCCTATCCGTCCTACGAGCAGTACTTC
TRBV5-4	TRBD2	TRBJ2-1	many	CASPSGGVSYNEQFF	TGTGCCAGTCCTAGCGGGGGGGTCTCCTACAATGAGCAGTTCTTC
TRBV24-1	-	TRBJ2-7	many	CATPQGDTPGEQYF	TGTGCCACCCCCCAAGGGGACACTCCGGGCGAGCAGTACTTC
TRBV7-2	TRBD2	TRBJ2-7	-	CASSLIPTSGGPYEQYF	TGTGCCAGCAGCCTGATACCGACTAGCGGGGGTCCCTACGAGCAGTACTTC
TRBV5-1	TRBD1	TRBJ2-2	many	CASSLAPGQGNTGELFF	TGCGCCAGCAGCCTGGCGCCGGGACAGGGTAACACCGGGGAGCTGTTTTTT
TRBV15	TRBD1	TRBJ2-3	-	CATSRALGQGSTDTQYF	TGTGCCACCAGCAGAGCCCTGGGACAGGGGAGCACAGATACGCAGTATTTT
TRBV6-5	-	TRBJ1-1	few	CASSYVSINTEAFF	TGTGCCAGCAGTTACGTTAGCATAAACACTGAAGCTTTCTTT